The next 27 T cell receptor beta chains were all read from a single sample in a study of blood T cell repertoires in COVID-19. Profiling relied on immunoSEQ multiplex PCR, and the TCRdb table lists in-frame clones only, not all of them. The table has 240,000 or so clones, 82% seen once. The sample was peripheral blood. These receptors all stem from a woman aged 55-70 years with active or convalescent COVID-19.

The chain uses TRBV7-9 and TRBJ2-6; D call uncertain. The germline gives CDR1 SEHNR, CDR2 FQNEAQ (reference sequence). V was shortened by 5 bases and J by 0 bases, with 5 bases between the two germline ends. This CDR3 comprises 14 residues. CDR3 in DNA: TGTGCCAGCAGCACTACCTCTGGGGCCAACGTCCTGACTTTC. Its translation: CASSTTSGANVLTF.

This clone was seen a handful of times. The chain recombines TRBV19 with TRBJ1-5; 7 nucleotides agree with TRBD1. CDR1 and CDR2 from the germline V gene are LNHDA and SQIVND (reference sequence). The length of the CDR3 is 15 residues. J was trimmed by 5 bases and V by 1 base; bases with no gene match: 5. The CDR3, as DNA: TGTGCCAGTAGTATAGCCTGGGACAGAGATCAGCCCCAGCATTTT. It encodes CASSIAWDRDQPQHF.

The rearrangement links TRBV6-5 to TRBJ2-7, with D possibly TRBD1 on 5 matching bases. This CDR3 has 13 residues. The V gene's germline CDR1 is MNHEY and CDR2 SVGAGI. Deletions cut 2 bases from V and 5 bases from J, with 10 bases between. CDR3 in DNA: TGTGCCAGCAGTTACGACAGAGGCAACGAGCAGTACTTC. This gives the protein CASSYDRGNEQYF.

The V and J genes are TRBV7-5 and TRBJ1-1; whether TRBD1, the table's D call, matches the DNA was not checked. TRBV7-5 is a recognized pseudogene. The CDR3 has 13 amino acids. CDR3 sequence reads: CASGDRGRTEAFF. CDR3 in DNA: TGTGCCAGTGGAGACAGGGGGAGAACTGAAGCTTTCTTT.

In this sample, this clone turned up once. This chain connects TRBV10-3 to TRBJ2-2, with D possibly being TRBD1 (6 bases). The CDR3 loop spans 14 amino acids. Germline-derived CDR1 and CDR2 are ENHRY and SYGVKD. Trimming took 6 bases from V and 4 from J, leaving 12 bases between them. The CDR3 region is CAISGTFLTGELFF. DNA of the CDR3: TGTGCCATCAGCGGGACATTTCTCACCGGGGAGCTGTTTTTT.

This clone is a singleton in its sample. The same CDR3 is also encoded by other DNA sequences in this sample. The chain has TRBV27 and TRBJ2-1, with TRBD2 matching over 10 bases. The CDR3 totals 16 residues. The V and J ends lost 5 bases and 2 bases, in that order; junction bases with no gene match: 6. Germline V gene lookup returns CDR1 MNHEY and CDR2 SMNVEV (reference sequence). CDR3 DNA sequence: TGTGCCAGCAGTCTTATAGCGGGGGGACCCTACAATGAGCAGTTCTTC. This codes for CASSLIAGGPYNEQFF.

V usage is TRBV6-1 and J usage is TRBJ1-2, with 7 bases fitting TRBD1. Per the germline V gene, CDR1 is MNHNS and CDR2 is SASEGT. With 2 bases clipped from V and 4 bases from J, the junction kept 7 bases outside the gene matches. There are 15 residues in the CDR3. The CDR3 reads CASSENRGGAYGYTF. The CDR3, as DNA: TGTGCCAGCAGTGAAAATAGAGGGGGCGCCTATGGCTACACCTTC.

This sequence joins TRBV19 and TRBJ1-2, with D possibly being TRBD1 (6 bases). CDR1 is LNHDA and CDR2 is SQIVND in the germline V gene (reference sequence). The V end was cut by 5 bases, the J end by 4 bases, with 17 bases between. The CDR3 covers 15 residues. The CDR3 region is CASSPRDTRGYGYTF. The CDR3 DNA follows: TGTGCCAGTAGTCCTAGGGACACCCGGGGCTATGGCTACACCTTC.

Here the CDR3 reads CATSRVRGFSEKLFF. In DNA form, the CDR3 reads TGTGCCACCAGCAGAGTTCGGGGTTTTAGTGAAAAACTGTTTTTT. This chain connects TRBV15 to TRBJ1-4; unclear D gene. CDR1 LNHNV and CDR2 YYDKDF come from the germline V gene (reference sequence). Trimming cost V 1 base and J 7 bases, with 13 bases left between them. The CDR3 extends over 15 amino acids.

The chain employs TRBV10-3 and TRBJ1-2; the D is unclear. V gave up 0 bases and J gave up 2 bases, with 7 bases separating them. Germline CDR1 reads ENHRY; CDR2 reads SYGVKD. The CDR3 is made up of 14 amino acids. The CDR3 sequence is CAISESIRNYGYTF. The CDR3 DNA is TGTGCCATCAGTGAGTCGATCAGAAACTATGGCTACACCTTC.

The chain combines TRBV30 with TRBJ1-6; D might be TRBD1 (6 bases). This CDR3 has 15 residues. Per the germline V gene, CDR1 is GTSNPN and CDR2 is SVGIG (reference sequence). V was clipped by 4 bases and J by 4 bases, with 14 bases between them. CDR3 loop: CAWKGQSTYNSPLHF. The CDR3 bases are TGTGCCTGGAAAGGACAGTCAACTTATAATTCACCCCTCCACTTT.

V usage is TRBV30 and J usage is TRBJ1-1, with 7 bases lining up with TRBD1. The V gene's germline CDR1 is GTSNPN and CDR2 SVGIG (reference sequence). The J segment lost 8 bases and the V segment lost 0 bases, leaving 3 bases of the junction unmatched. CDR3 length: 12 residues. CDR3 protein: CAWSVTTGEAFF. DNA of the CDR3: TGTGCCTGGAGTGTTACGACAGGGGAAGCTTTCTTT.

This clone was recorded once. The J gene is TRBJ2-7, the V gene TRBV6-6; 7 positions match TRBD1. Per the germline V gene, CDR1 is MNHNY and CDR2 is SVGAGI (reference sequence). V gave up 5 bases and J gave up 2 bases; unmatched junction bases: 6. The CDR3 loop spans 14 amino acids. Here the CDR3 DNA reads TGTGCCAGCAGTGCCTCGGGACAGACCTACGAGCAGTACTTC. Translated, it gives CASSASGQTYEQYF.

V gene TRBV4-2 combines with J gene TRBJ1-2; 7 positions match TRBD1. Trimming took 4 bases from V and 0 from J; bases not matched to a gene: 5. The germline V gene has CDR1 LGHNA and CDR2 YNFKEQ. There are 15 residues in the CDR3. CDR3 region: CASSPGDSSNYGYTF. CDR3 DNA sequence: TGTGCCAGCAGCCCGGGGGACAGCTCTAACTATGGCTACACCTTC.

The chain is built from TRBV3-1 (or the pseudogene TRBV3-2) and TRBJ2-1; no reliable D call. The germline V gene has CDR1 LGHDT and CDR2 YNNKEL (reference sequence). Trimming pared 4 bases from V and 8 bases from J, leaving 9 bases between. The CDR3 extends over 12 amino acids. CDR3 DNA: TGTGCCAGCAGCCCTCTTTCCCATGAGCAGTTCTTC. Translation gives CASSPLSHEQFF.

In its sample, this clone ranks as medium-sized. The CDR3 coding sequence is TGTGCCAGCACCGATAGCTTCTCTGGAAACACCATATATTTT. Its translation is CASTDSFSGNTIYF. The chain is built from TRBV7-9 and TRBJ1-3; no reliable D call. In germline, CDR1 is SEHNR, CDR2 FQNEAQ (reference sequence). This CDR3 contains 14 residues. V was clipped by 7 bases and J by 0 bases, with 10 bases between them.

The chain uses TRBV5-5 and TRBJ1-1; D is ambiguous. Germline CDR1 is SGHKS and CDR2 is YYEKEE (reference sequence). Trimming removed 4 bases at V and 7 bases at J, with 14 bases between. The CDR3 contains 13 residues. CDR3 residues: CASSEPPPGEAFF. In DNA form, the CDR3 reads TGTGCCAGCAGCGAGCCCCCCCCCGGTGAAGCTTTCTTT.

The rearrangement links TRBV10-2 to TRBJ2-1, with D possibly matching TRBD2 (6 bases). V was cut by 6 bases and J by 4 bases, with 16 bases left in between. The germline gives CDR1 WSHSY, CDR2 SAAADI. The CDR3 extends over 15 amino acids. CDR3 amino acids: CASRSPGTFYNEQFF. In DNA form, the CDR3 reads TGCGCCAGCAGGAGTCCCGGGACTTTTTACAATGAGCAGTTCTTC.

This clone was counted a few times. The chain couples TRBV30 to TRBJ1-2; D uncertain. Trimming shortened V by 1 base and J by 0 bases, and 18 bases separated the two germline ends. The CDR3 loop spans 17 amino acids. Germline V gene data show CDR1 as GTSNPN and CDR2 as SVGIG (reference sequence). CDR3 nucleotide sequence: TGTGCCTGGAGTGCCCCCCTCCGACTCCAAGCTAACTATGGCTACACCTTC. The encoded protein is CAWSAPLRLQANYGYTF.

The CDR3 bases are TGTGCCAGCAGTTACGACCCGACAGGGAACTATGGCTACACCTTC. It is translated as CASSYDPTGNYGYTF. The chain is built from TRBV6-5 and TRBJ1-2; TRBD1 agrees at 7 bases. V trimming: 2 bases; J trimming: 2 bases; junction bases outside the gene matches: 5. The CDR3 sequence is 15 residues long. The germline V gene encodes CDR1 MNHEY and CDR2 SVGAGI.

The chain joins TRBV30 to TRBJ1-2; D possibly corresponds to TRBD1 (6 bases). V was pared by 5 bases and J by 3 bases, with 22 bases between. This CDR3 is built from 16 residues. Germline CDR1 and CDR2: GTSNPN and SVGIG (reference sequence). The CDR3 region has the DNA TGTGCCTGGGCGGATACAGGGATGTCCGGGTACTATGGCTACACCTTC. It translates to CAWADTGMSGYYGYTF.

The V gene is TRBV2, the J gene TRBJ1-1, with D perhaps TRBD1 (5 bases). Looked up from germline, CDR1 is SNHLY and CDR2 is FYNNEI. The CDR3 spans 12 residues. The germline V and J ends were trimmed by 4 bases and 5 bases, with 8 bases remaining between them. CDR3 bases: TGTGCCAGCAGTGCAGGGAGGACTGAAGCTTTCTTT. Its translation is CASSAGRTEAFF.

The chain uses TRBV5-4 and TRBJ1-1; 9 bases line up with TRBD1. The J segment lost 1 base and the V segment lost 7 bases, leaving 8 bases of the junction unmatched. Per the germline V gene, CDR1 is SGHNT and CDR2 is YYREEE (reference sequence). The CDR3 runs 15 residues. CDR3: CASGGQGWGNTEAFF. The CDR3 DNA reads as TGTGCCAGCGGCGGACAGGGGTGGGGGAACACTGAAGCTTTCTTT.

The V and J genes are TRBV10-3 and TRBJ1-5, with TRBD1 matching over 7 bases. V shed 10 bases and J 7 bases; nucleotides not matched to a gene: 16. CDR3 size: 15 residues. Germline V gives CDR1 ENHRY, CDR2 SYGVKD. CDR3: CASQRGQGGEQPQHF. CDR3 nucleotide sequence: TGTGCCAGTCAAAGGGGGCAGGGGGGTGAACAGCCCCAGCATTTT.

This rearrangement joins TRBV19 to TRBJ1-2; TRBD1 is a possible D gene (6 bases). CDR1 and CDR2 (germline): LNHDA, SQIVND (reference sequence). Trimming cost V 0 bases and J 7 bases, with 18 bases left between them. The length of the CDR3 is 16 residues. The CDR3 region has the DNA TGTGCCAGTAGTATAGATGCGGGGGGCGCGGTCGGTGGCTACACCTTC. As protein: CASSIDAGGAVGGYTF. Combining the CDR3 with reference TRBV19 and TRBJ1-2 gives the whole variable domain DGGITQSPKYLFRKEGQNVTLSCEQNLNHDAMYWYRQDPGQGLRLIYYSQIVNDFQKGDIAEGYSVSREKKESFPLTVTSAQKNPTAFYLCASSIDAGGAVGGYTFGSGTRLTVV.

The chain recombines TRBV10-2 with TRBJ1-1; no clear D gene. The V gene's germline CDR1 is WSHSY and CDR2 SAAADI. V was clipped by 7 bases and J by 1 base, with 13 bases between them. The CDR3 extends over 14 amino acids. CDR3 sequence (DNA): TGCGCCAGCAAGTCCGGCTGGAGGAACACTGAAGCTTTCTTT. Amino acid sequence: CASKSGWRNTEAFF.

The genes are TRBV5-1 and TRBJ1-2, with D maybe TRBD1 (6 bases). Germline V lookup: CDR1 SGHRS, CDR2 YFSETQ. V was trimmed by 2 bases and J by 7 bases, leaving 18 bases between them. CDR3 size: 15 residues. In DNA, the CDR3 is TGCGCCAGCAGCTTAAGTCCAGGGGCGGTCGGTGGCTACACCTTC. Translation: CASSLSPGAVGGYTF.